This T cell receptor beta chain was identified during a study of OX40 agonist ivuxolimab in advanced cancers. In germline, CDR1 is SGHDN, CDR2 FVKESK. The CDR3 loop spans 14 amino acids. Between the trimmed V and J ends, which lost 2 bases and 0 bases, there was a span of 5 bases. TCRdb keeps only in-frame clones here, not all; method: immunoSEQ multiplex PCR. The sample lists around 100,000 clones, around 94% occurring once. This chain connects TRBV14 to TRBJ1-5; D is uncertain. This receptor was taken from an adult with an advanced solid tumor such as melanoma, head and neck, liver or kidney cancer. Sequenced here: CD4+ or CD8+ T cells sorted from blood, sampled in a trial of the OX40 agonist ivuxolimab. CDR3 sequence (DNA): TGTGCCAGCAGCCAATCCCATAGCAATCAGCCCCAGCATTTT. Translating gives CASSQSHSNQPQHF.